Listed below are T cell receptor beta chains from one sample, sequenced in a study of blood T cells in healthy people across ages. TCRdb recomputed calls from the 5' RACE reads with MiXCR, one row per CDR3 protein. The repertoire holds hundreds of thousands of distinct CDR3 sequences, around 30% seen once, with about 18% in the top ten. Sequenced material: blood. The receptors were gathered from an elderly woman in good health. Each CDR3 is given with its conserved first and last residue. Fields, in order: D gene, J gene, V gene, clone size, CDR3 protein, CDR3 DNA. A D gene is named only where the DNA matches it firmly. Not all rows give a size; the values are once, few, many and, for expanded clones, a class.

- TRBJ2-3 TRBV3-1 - CASSQAGRGNTDTRYF TGTGCCAGCAGCCAAGCCGGGCGGGGCAACACAGATACGCGGTATTTT
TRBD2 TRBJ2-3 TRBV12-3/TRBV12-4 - CASSQHRTRADTQYF TGTGCCAGCAGTCAACACAGGACTAGAGCAGATACGCAGTATTTT
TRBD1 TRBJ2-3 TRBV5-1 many CASSLGSGGNLADTQYF TGCGCCAGCAGCTTGGGTTCAGGGGGTAATCTCGCAGATACGCAGTATTTT
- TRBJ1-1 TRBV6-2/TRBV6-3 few CASSSLWDTEAFF TGTGCCAGCAGTTCACTATGGGACACTGAAGCTTTCTTT
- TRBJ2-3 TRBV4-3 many CASRLGTSTDTQYF TGCGCCAGCCGACTAGGGACGAGCACAGATACGCAGTATTTT
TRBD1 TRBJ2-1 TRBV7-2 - CASSLRDSFYNEQFF TGTGCCAGCAGCCTAAGGGACAGTTTCTACAATGAGCAGTTCTTC
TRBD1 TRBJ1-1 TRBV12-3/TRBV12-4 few CASSPTGPLNTEAFF TGTGCCAGCAGTCCGACAGGGCCCCTGAACACTGAAGCTTTCTTT
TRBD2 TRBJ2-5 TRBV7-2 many CASNTGLAGGRETQYF TGTGCCAGCAACACAGGACTAGCGGGGGGGAGGGAGACCCAGTACTTC
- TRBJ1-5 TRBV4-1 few CASSQVGWRGNQPQHF TGCGCCAGCAGCCAAGTAGGTTGGAGGGGTAATCAGCCCCAGCATTTT
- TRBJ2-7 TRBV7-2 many CASSPTPYEQYF TGTGCCAGCAGCCCTACGCCCTACGAGCAGTACTTC
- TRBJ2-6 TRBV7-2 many CASSFQTTQGANVLTF TGTGCCAGCAGCTTCCAAACAACGCAGGGGGCCAACGTCCTGACTTTC
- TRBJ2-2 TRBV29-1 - CSVIVRGNGELFF TGCAGCGTCATAGTGAGGGGTAACGGGGAGCTGTTTTTT
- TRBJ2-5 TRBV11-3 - CASSRGERETQYF TGTGCCAGCAGCCGAGGGGAGCGGGAGACCCAGTACTTC
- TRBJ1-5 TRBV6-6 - CASNGGYSDQPQHF TGTGCCAGCAACGGGGGGTATAGCGATCAGCCCCAGCATTTT
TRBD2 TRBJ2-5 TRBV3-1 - CASSQPSRTSGGWTQYF TGTGCCAGCAGCCAACCAAGCCGGACTAGCGGGGGTTGGACCCAGTACTTC